This record concerns one T cell receptor (beta chain) sequence. The antigen is undetermined. The sample originates from a study of cytomegalovirus exposure and HLA in healthy donors. This PCR relied on a set of 60 Vbeta primers and 13 Jbeta primers. The protocol was immunoSEQ multiplex PCR, while the TCRdb copy is restricted to in-frame clones and leaves out a portion. This repertoire shows around 140,000 clones, 88% found once; its top ten account for around 0.51%. Per germline, CDR1 MNHEY and CDR2 SMNVEV (reference sequence). The CDR3 totals 17 residues. After removal of 5 bases from V and 4 bases from J, the junction contained 13 bases not matched to a gene. Study results and caveats: Productive status was seen about 87% or about 30% of the time for most TCR beta V segments in an earlier analysis. In a later analysis, TCR beta V- and J-gene trimming showed a link to a missense DCLRE1C variant.

This sequence joins TRBV27 and TRBJ1-5, with TRBD1 identical over 8 bases. The sequence came from a middle-aged woman in good health and CMV-seronegative. Input material: PBMCs. The CDR3 region is CASSTLKMTGENQPQHF. DNA for the CDR3: TGTGCCAGCAGTACCCTAAAGATGACAGGGGAAAATCAGCCCCAGCATTTT.